Listed here are 10 T cell receptor beta chains from one sample, sequenced in a study of beta chain features in type 1 diabetes. Expressed TCRB transcripts were sequenced after all isolated RNA was converted to cDNA. Here immunoSEQ multiplex PCR was the method, and the copy in TCRdb shows in-frame clones only, minus some. Counted here are around 320,000 clones, around 13% occurring once; the ten biggest clones make up about 6.7%. The specimen sequenced was central memory CD4+ T cells from blood. The source of these receptors is a man aged 25 to 40 in good health.

This clone was detected only a few times. V gene TRBV7-3 combines with J gene TRBJ1-2; no firm D call. The V gene's germline CDR1 is SGHTA and CDR2 FQGTGA. This CDR3 has 14 amino acids. The V and J ends lost 8 bases and 3 bases respectively, with 16 bases between them. CDR3: CASGLEGTDYGYTF. CDR3 nucleotides: TGTGCCAGCGGGTTGGAGGGAACAGACTATGGCTACACCTTC.

The V and J genes are TRBV5-6 and TRBJ2-7; D call uncertain. CDR1 is SGHDT and CDR2 is YYEEEE in the germline V gene. Trimming stripped 0 bases from V and 2 bases from J, with 9 bases between. This CDR3 contains 14 residues. The CDR3 sequence is CASSLDLYTYEQYF. The DNA of the CDR3 is TGTGCCAGCAGCTTGGACTTGTACACCTACGAGCAGTACTTC.

Many counts were recorded for this clone. V and J are TRBV5-5 and TRBJ2-7; tentative D call: TRBD2 (5 bases). Germline loops: CDR1 SGHKS, CDR2 YYEKEE (reference sequence). The V gene lost 4 bases and the J gene lost 3 bases, with 17 bases spanning the gap. The CDR3 contains 15 residues. CDR3 coding DNA: TGTGCCAGCAGCATCTACCCGGTAGGAGGCTACGAGCAGTACGTC. This translates into CASSIYPVGGYEQYV.

The rearrangement uses TRBV7-2 and TRBJ2-5, with 7 bases lining up with TRBD1. Germline V lookup: CDR1 SGHTA, CDR2 FQGNSA. The CDR3 runs to 15 residues. V lost 5 bases, J lost 4 bases, and 10 bases stayed unmatched. This CDR3 is CASSLMENRGETQYF. CDR3 DNA sequence: TGTGCCAGCAGCCTCATGGAAAACAGGGGAGAGACCCAGTACTTC.

This clone was detected only a few times. This chain links TRBV7-8 with TRBJ2-3, with D uncertain. Germline CDR1 and CDR2: SGHVS and FQNEAQ. The CDR3 is 13 residues long. The V end was cut by 4 bases, the J end by 6 bases, with 11 bases between. CDR3 nucleotide sequence: TGTGCCAGCAGCTCCGTTGTGCCGGATACGCAGTATTTT. Its translation is CASSSVVPDTQYF.

The chain carries TRBV11-2 and TRBJ2-1; 7 positions match TRBD1. Germline CDR1 and CDR2: SGHAT and FQNNGV. This CDR3 is built from 14 residues. V dropped 5 bases and J dropped 5; count of bases not matched to a gene: 6. The CDR3 DNA is TGTGCCAGCAGCCCGGGACAGACAAACAATGAGCAGTTCTTC. Residues: CASSPGQTNNEQFF.

The gene calls are TRBV18 and TRBJ2-2; weak D call: TRBD2 (6 bases). The CDR3 loop spans 19 amino acids. Germline values: CDR1 KGHSH, CDR2 LQKENI. Trimming cost V 4 bases and J 0 bases, with 21 bases left between them. CDR3 loop: CASSRQSVAVSANTGELFF. The CDR3 coding sequence is TGTGCCAGCTCACGTCAGTCAGTAGCGGTGAGCGCGAACACCGGGGAGCTGTTTTTT.

In this sample, this clone turned up a few times. The chain carries TRBV5-6 and TRBJ2-7, with TRBD1 matching over 10 bases. The J segment lost 5 bases and the V segment lost 6 bases, leaving 8 bases of the junction unmatched. CDR1 is SGHDT and CDR2 is YYEEEE in the germline V gene. The CDR3 contains 14 residues. DNA of the CDR3: TGTGCCAGCACACTGGGACAGGGGCAACACGAGCAGTACGTC. As protein: CASTLGQGQHEQYV.

This clone was observed a handful of times. The rearrangement uses TRBV7-9 and TRBJ1-2, with D possibly matching TRBD1 (5 bases). CDR1 SEHNR and CDR2 FQNEAQ come from the germline V gene (reference sequence). The V and J ends lost 1 base and 6 bases respectively, with 9 bases between them. The CDR3 is made up of 13 amino acids. This CDR3 is CASSLDRGDGYTF. The CDR3 coding sequence is TGTGCCAGCAGCTTAGATCGGGGGGATGGCTACACCTTC. Supplemented by reference TRBV7-9 and TRBJ1-2, the full variable domain reads DTGVSQNPRHKITKRGQNVTFRCDPISEHNRLYWYRQTLGQGPEFLTYFQNEAQLEKSRLLSDRFSAERPKGSFSTLEIQRTEQGDSAMYLCASSLDRGDGYTFGSGTRLTVV.

Details on this clone: A far larger clone is one nucleotide away, so this likely arose from a read error. The chain uses TRBV5-6 and TRBJ1-3; a weak D match, TRBD1 (5 bases). The CDR3 totals 13 residues. V was shortened by 4 bases and J by 6 bases, with 11 bases between the two germline ends. CDR1 SGHDT and CDR2 YYEEEE come from the germline V gene. CDR3 bases: TGTGCCAGCAGCCAAGGAGGGGAAAACACCATATATTTT. This gives the protein CASSQGGENTIYF.